This T cell receptor (beta chain) is drawn from a study of blood T cell repertoires in COVID-19. Study in general: The analysed material was cDNA or gDNA that came from T cells, B-cell-depleted T cells, or PBMCs.

The data were produced by immunoSEQ multiplex PCR, yet TCRdb's version contains in-frame clones alone and is incomplete. The data contain tens of thousands of clones, about nine tenths of them singletons. CDR1 is LGHNA and CDR2 is YNFKEQ in the germline V gene. The ends lost 3 bases at V and 4 bases at J; junction bases unmatched: 4. The CDR3 totals 16 residues. Input material: peripheral blood. This chain joins TRBV4-2 and TRBJ2-3, with 13 bases fitting TRBD2. This clonotype was obtained from a woman in her forties or fifties with active or convalescent COVID-19. Here the CDR3 reads CASSQRLAGGSDTQYF. The CDR3 nucleotides are TGTGCCAGCAGCCAGCGACTAGCGGGGGGTTCAGATACGCAGTATTTT.